The 10 T cell receptor beta chains reported below all come from one sample, sequenced in a study of cytomegalovirus exposure and HLA in healthy donors. The PCR was carried out with 60 Vbeta primers and 13 Jbeta primers. The repertoire was sequenced with immunoSEQ multiplex PCR; TCRdb's copy has only in-frame clones and lacks some. The sample holds roughly 120,000 clones; about 81% are singletons and the top ten take about 1%. Sequencing was carried out using PBMCs. These receptors came from a woman in her 30s in good health and CMV-seronegative.

The J gene is TRBJ1-5, the V gene TRBV10-3, with 11 positions matching TRBD1. This CDR3 is 15 amino acids long. Trimming at V came to 6 bases and at J to 4 bases, leaving 5 bases not matched to a gene. CDR1 is ENHRY and CDR2 is SYGVKD in the germline V gene. The CDR3 DNA reads TGTGCCATCAGAGCGGGACAGGGGGAGAATCAGCCCCAGCATTTT. It is translated as CAIRAGQGENQPQHF.

V usage is TRBV4-2 and J usage is TRBJ2-1, with D uncertain. Germline V gives CDR1 LGHNA, CDR2 YNFKEQ. The germline V and J ends were trimmed by 0 bases and 7 bases, with 16 bases remaining between them. This CDR3 contains 16 residues. CDR3 in amino acids: CASSQEEATNWNEQFF. CDR3 nucleotide sequence: TGTGCCAGCAGCCAAGAAGAAGCGACCAATTGGAATGAGCAGTTCTTC.

This chain links TRBV6-1 with TRBJ2-1; D perhaps matches TRBD2 (6 bases). Trimming stripped 8 bases from V and 3 bases from J, with 14 bases between. Germline V gene lookup returns CDR1 MNHNS and CDR2 SASEGT. This CDR3 comprises 14 residues. The CDR3 DNA sequence: TGTGCCAGCCAAAGACTAGTAGGCTACAATGAGCAGTTCTTC. It encodes CASQRLVGYNEQFF.

This clone was found once. The chain recombines TRBV15 with TRBJ1-5, with a tentative D call TRBD1 (6 bases). Looked up from germline, CDR1 is LNHNV and CDR2 is YYDKDF (reference sequence). CDR3 length: 19 residues. V was trimmed by 0 bases and J by 0 bases, leaving 18 bases between them. DNA of the CDR3: TGTGCCACCAGCAGAGATGGGGGCTCCATCCTCTATAGCAATCAGCCCCAGCATTTT. This sequence encodes CATSRDGGSILYSNQPQHF.

Concerning this clone itself: An end of the junction does not agree with germline; a read error may underlie this. The chain recombines TRBV7-7 with TRBJ2-7; weak D call: TRBD2 (6 bases). CDR3 length equals 14 residues. The germline V gene has CDR1 SSHAT and CDR2 FNYEAQ (reference sequence). As DNA, the CDR3 is TGTGCTAGCAGCCCGGGGGTGTTGGACTACGAGCAGTACTTC. Its translation: CASSPGVLDYEQYF.

The chain links TRBV6-5 to TRBJ1-2, with unresolved D. CDR1 and CDR2 from the germline V gene are MNHEY and SVGAGI. V lost 2 bases and J lost 7, with 17 bases in between. The CDR3 is 15 residues long. The chain's CDR3 is CASSYSVSPETGYTF. The CDR3 nucleotides are TGTGCCAGCAGTTACAGCGTTTCACCCGAGACTGGCTACACCTTC.

The chain has TRBV6-5 and TRBJ1-5, with D hard to call. V was cut by 0 bases and J by 7 bases, with 7 bases left in between. This CDR3 contains 13 residues. Per germline, CDR1 MNHEY and CDR2 SVGAGI. The CDR3 sequence is CASSYSRGQPQHF. The CDR3 coding sequence is TGTGCCAGCAGTTACTCGAGAGGGCAGCCCCAGCATTTT.

The chain joins TRBV4-1 to TRBJ1-2; D is unclear. Looked up from germline, CDR1 is MGHRA and CDR2 is YSYEKL. The V gene lost 1 base and the J gene lost 4 bases, with 10 bases spanning the gap. The length of the CDR3 is 14 residues. The CDR3, as DNA: TGCGCCAGCAGCCAAGTTCGGAGTATCTATGGCTACACCTTC. This translates into CASSQVRSIYGYTF.

The CDR3 DNA is TGCGCCAGCAGCTTGGTTGGCCGAGGAGACACCGGGGAGCTGTTTTTT. As protein: CASSLVGRGDTGELFF. The chain recombines TRBV5-1 with TRBJ2-2; D is ambiguous. The CDR3 has 16 residues. Deletions cut 0 bases from V and 3 bases from J, with 12 bases between. Germline-derived CDR1 and CDR2 are SGHRS and YFSETQ.

This sequence joins TRBV7-2 and TRBJ2-3; D uncertain. This CDR3 comprises 12 residues. The V gene's germline CDR1 is SGHTA and CDR2 FQGNSA. Trimming left V 4 bases short and J 2 bases short, with 4 bases between. Here the CDR3 reads CASSYNTDTQYF. CDR3 bases: TGTGCCAGCAGCTATAACACAGATACGCAGTATTTT.